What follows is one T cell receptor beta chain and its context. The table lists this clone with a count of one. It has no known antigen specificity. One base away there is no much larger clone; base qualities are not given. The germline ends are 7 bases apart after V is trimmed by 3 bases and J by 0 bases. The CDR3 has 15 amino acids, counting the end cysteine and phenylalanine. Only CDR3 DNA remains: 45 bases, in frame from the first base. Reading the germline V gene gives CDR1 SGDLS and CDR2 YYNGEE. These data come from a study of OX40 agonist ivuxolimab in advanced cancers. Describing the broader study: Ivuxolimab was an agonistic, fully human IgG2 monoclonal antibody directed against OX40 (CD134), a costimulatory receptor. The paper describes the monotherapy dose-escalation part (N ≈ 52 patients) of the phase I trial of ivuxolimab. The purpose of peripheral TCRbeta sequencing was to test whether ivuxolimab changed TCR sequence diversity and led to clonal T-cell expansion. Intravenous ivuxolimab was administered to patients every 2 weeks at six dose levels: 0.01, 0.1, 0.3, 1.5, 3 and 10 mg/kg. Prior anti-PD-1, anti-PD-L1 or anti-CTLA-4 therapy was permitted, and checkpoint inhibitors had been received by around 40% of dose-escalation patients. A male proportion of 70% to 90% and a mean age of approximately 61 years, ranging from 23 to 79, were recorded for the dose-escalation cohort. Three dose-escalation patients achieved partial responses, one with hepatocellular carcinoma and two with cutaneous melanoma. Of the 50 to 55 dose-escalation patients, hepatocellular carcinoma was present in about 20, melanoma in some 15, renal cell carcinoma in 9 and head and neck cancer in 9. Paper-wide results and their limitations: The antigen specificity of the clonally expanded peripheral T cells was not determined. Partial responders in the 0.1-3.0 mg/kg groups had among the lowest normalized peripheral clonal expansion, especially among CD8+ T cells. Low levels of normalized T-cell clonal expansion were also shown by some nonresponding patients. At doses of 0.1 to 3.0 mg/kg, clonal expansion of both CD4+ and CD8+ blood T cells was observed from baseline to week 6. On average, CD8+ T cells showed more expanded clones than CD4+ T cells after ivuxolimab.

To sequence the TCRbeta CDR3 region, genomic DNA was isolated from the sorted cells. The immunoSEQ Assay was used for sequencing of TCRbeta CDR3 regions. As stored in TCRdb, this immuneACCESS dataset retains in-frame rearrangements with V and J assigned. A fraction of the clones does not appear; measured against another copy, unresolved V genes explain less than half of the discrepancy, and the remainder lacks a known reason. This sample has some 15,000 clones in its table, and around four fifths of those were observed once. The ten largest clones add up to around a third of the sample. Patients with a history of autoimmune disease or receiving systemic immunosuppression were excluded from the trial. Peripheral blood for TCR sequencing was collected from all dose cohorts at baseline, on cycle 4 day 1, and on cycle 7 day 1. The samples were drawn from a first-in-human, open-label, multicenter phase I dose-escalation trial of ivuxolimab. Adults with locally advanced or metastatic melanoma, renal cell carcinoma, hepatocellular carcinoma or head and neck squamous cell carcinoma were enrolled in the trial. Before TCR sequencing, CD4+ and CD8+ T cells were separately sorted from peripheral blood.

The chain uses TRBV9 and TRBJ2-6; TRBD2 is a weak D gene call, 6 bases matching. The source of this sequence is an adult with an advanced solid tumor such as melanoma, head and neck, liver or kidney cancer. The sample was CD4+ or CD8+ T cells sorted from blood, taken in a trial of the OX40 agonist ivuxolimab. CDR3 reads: CASSGGGSGANVLTF. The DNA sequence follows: TGTGCCAGCAGCGGGGGAGGCTCTGGGGCCAACGTCCTGACTTTC.